This T cell receptor beta chain was retrieved from a study of cytomegalovirus exposure and HLA in healthy donors. General observations from the study: At a 0.05 false discovery rate, a later analysis found over 15,000 TCR beta sequences to be associated with HLA alleles.

13 Jbeta primers and 60 Vbeta primers were used for the PCR. Sequencing was performed with immunoSEQ multiplex PCR; in TCRdb, only in-frame clones are kept and a portion is missing. The sample contains 70,000 or so clones, less than 75% of which appear only once. Concerning this clone: What it recognizes is unknown.

Germline V gives CDR1 SGHNT, CDR2 YYREEE (reference sequence). Trimming took 2 bases from V and 7 from J, leaving 3 bases between them. The CDR3 length is 11 residues. This clonotype was sampled from a woman in her 30s in good health and CMV-seronegative. The V call is TRBV5-4, the J call TRBJ2-2; D remains ambiguous. Sequenced material: PBMCs. In DNA, the CDR3 is TGTGCCAGCAGCTTCGGCGGGGAGCTGTTTTTT. Translation gives CASSFGGELFF.